A single sample is the source of the 8 T cell receptor beta chains below, sequenced in a study of post-analysis software for immune sequencing data. Regarding the study as a whole: TRBV5-6, TRBV5-1 and TRBV20-1 belonged to a set of roughly 5 TRBV segments that were more frequent in patients than controls.

What these receptors recognize is not known. Unique molecular identifiers were carried by the TCR beta cDNA libraries. TCRdb re-called the PCR reads through MiXCR, storing one row per CDR3 protein. Among about 400,000 distinct CDR3 sequences listed, around 33% were seen once. Sequenced: blood. Every receptor here comes from a girl aged 5-17 years with multiple sclerosis.

The chain carries TRBV30 and TRBJ2-3; D uncertain. Trimming removed 0 bases at V and 4 bases at J, with 8 bases between. CDR3 size: 13 residues. Germline V CDR1 and CDR2: GTSNPN, SVGIG (reference sequence). The CDR3 bases are TGTGCCTGGAGTGTACGTGGGGCAGATACGCAGTATTTT. It codes for CAWSVRGADTQYF.

This chain joins TRBV10-2 and TRBJ1-5; possibly TRBD1 for D (5 bases). Germline V CDR1 and CDR2: WSHSY, SAAADI. The length of the CDR3 is 16 residues. Trimming took off 4 bases at V and 7 bases at J, with 20 bases between the two ends. Here the CDR3 DNA reads TGCGCCAGCAGTGGTGACTCCGGGACGGGGTTACAGCCCCAGCATTTT. Encoded protein: CASSGDSGTGLQPQHF.

This chain joins TRBV28 and TRBJ1-2; D remains unclear. Germline loops: CDR1 MDHEN, CDR2 SYDVKM. V lost 8 bases to trimming and J lost 1 base, with 14 bases between them. The CDR3 has 14 amino acids. The DNA of the CDR3 is TGTGCCAGCCATTCCGGGAGCCTTAACTATGGCTACACCTTC. Encoded protein: CASHSGSLNYGYTF.

There are many counts of this clonotype. This chain connects TRBV6-5 to TRBJ1-5, with D possibly matching TRBD1 (6 bases). The CDR3 length is 12 residues. Germline CDR1 is MNHEY and CDR2 is SVGAGI. Trimming cost V 9 bases and J 5 bases, with 11 bases left between them. The CDR3 bases are TGTGCCAGTGGGGGCTACGATCAGCCCCAGCATTTT. Its translation is CASGGYDQPQHF.

This clonotype was seen a handful of times. The rearrangement joins TRBV5-1 to TRBJ2-7, with D unclear. Trimming pared 7 bases from V and 3 bases from J, leaving 14 bases between. Germline V gene data show CDR1 as SGHRS and CDR2 as YFSETQ. The CDR3 runs to 13 residues. In nucleotides, the CDR3 is TGCGCCAGCGCCTCACCCCAAAACTACGAGCAGTACTTC. It codes for CASASPQNYEQYF.

A few counts support this clonotype. V is TRBV20-1 and J is TRBJ2-4; tentatively, D is TRBD2 (6 bases). V lost 3 bases and J lost 6, with 12 bases in between. This CDR3 has 13 amino acids. CDR1 is DFQATT and CDR2 is SNEGSKA in the germline V gene (reference sequence). CDR3 in amino acids: CSASPSDLNIQYF. CDR3 in DNA: TGCAGTGCTAGCCCTAGCGATTTAAACATTCAGTACTTC.

This chain uses TRBV4-1 with TRBJ2-1, with a weak D call TRBD2 (6 bases). CDR1 is MGHRA and CDR2 is YSYEKL in the germline V gene. The CDR3 length is 17 residues. Trimming stripped 4 bases from V and 6 bases from J, with 22 bases between. The CDR3 is CASSLTPPGVIGNEQFF. The CDR3 DNA sequence: TGCGCCAGCAGCCTCACGCCTCCGGGGGTTATAGGCAATGAGCAGTTCTTC.

The chain employs TRBV7-2 and TRBJ2-1; tentative D call: TRBD1 (6 bases). CDR1 and CDR2 from the germline V gene are SGHTA and FQGNSA. The CDR3 has 15 amino acids. Trimming left V 1 base short and J 6 bases short, with 13 bases between. In DNA, the CDR3 is TGTGCCAGCAGCTTAGGACAGGAAGGGCTCAATGAGCAGTTCTTC. This sequence encodes CASSLGQEGLNEQFF.